This paragraph covers one T cell receptor beta chain sequence. These data come from a study of T cell changes during pregnancy in multiple sclerosis. This CDR3 has 11 amino acids. The V end lost 5 bases, the J end lost 11 bases, and 12 bases lay between the germline ends. The germline V gene encodes CDR1 MNHNY and CDR2 SVGAGI (reference sequence). Sequencing used immunoSEQ multiplex PCR; TCRdb keeps in-frame clones, though not all of them. The sample lists roughly 99,000 clones, around 92% occurring once. The chain has TRBV6-6 and TRBJ1-1, with D unclear. The clonotype originates from a female donor in good health, enrolled as a control in a pregnancy study. The sample was peripheral blood, taken after pregnancy. CDR3 sequence: CASSPGVGAFF. DNA for the CDR3: TGTGCCAGCAGTCCCGGGGTAGGGGCTTTCTTT.